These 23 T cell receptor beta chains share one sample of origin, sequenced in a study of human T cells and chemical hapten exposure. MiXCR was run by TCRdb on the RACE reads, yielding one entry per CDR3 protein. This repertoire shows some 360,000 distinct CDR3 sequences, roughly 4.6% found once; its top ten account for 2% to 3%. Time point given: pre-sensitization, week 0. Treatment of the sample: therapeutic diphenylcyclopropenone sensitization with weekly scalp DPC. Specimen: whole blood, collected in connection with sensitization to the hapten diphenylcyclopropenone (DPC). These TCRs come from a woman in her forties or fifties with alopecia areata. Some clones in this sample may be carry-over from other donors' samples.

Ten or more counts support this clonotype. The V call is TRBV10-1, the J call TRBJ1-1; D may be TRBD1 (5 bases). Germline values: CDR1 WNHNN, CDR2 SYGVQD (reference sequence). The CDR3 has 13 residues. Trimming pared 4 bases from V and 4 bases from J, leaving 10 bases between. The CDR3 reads CASSAGTATEAFF. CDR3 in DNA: TGCGCCAGCAGTGCCGGGACGGCCACTGAAGCTTTCTTT.

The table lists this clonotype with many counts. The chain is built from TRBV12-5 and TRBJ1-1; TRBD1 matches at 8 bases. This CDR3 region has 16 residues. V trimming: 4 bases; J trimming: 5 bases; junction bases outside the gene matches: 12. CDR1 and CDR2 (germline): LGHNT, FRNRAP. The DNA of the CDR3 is TGTGCTAGTGGTTCCCCCAGAGGGACAGGAGGGACTGAAGCTTTCTTT. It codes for CASGSPRGTGGTEAFF.

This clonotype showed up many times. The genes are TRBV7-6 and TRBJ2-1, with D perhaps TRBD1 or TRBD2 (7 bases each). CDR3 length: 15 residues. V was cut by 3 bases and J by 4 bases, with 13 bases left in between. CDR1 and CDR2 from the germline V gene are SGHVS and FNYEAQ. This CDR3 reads CASSFAGGAYNEQFF. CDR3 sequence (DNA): TGTGCCAGCAGCTTTGCAGGGGGGGCATACAATGAGCAGTTCTTC.

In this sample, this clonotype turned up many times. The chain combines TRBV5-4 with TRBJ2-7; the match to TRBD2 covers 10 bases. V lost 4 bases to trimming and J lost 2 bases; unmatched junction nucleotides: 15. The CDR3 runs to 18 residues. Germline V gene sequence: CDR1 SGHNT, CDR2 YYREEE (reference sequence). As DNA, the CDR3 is TGTGCCAGCAGCATACACCACCTAGCGGGAGCTATCGCCTACGAGCAGTACTTC. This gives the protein CASSIHHLAGAIAYEQYF.

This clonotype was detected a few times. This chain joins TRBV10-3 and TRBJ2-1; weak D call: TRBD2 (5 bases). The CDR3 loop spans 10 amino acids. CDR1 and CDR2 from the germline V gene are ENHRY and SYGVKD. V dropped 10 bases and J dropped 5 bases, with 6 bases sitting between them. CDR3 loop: CATGDNEQFF. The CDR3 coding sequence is TGTGCCACCGGGGACAATGAGCAGTTCTTC.

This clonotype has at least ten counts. In DNA, the CDR3 is TGTGCCAGCAGATTAGCGGGAGGCTACGAGCAGTACTTC. Protein product: CASRLAGGYEQYF. V usage is TRBV6-5 and J usage is TRBJ2-7; the match to TRBD2 covers 10 bases. Germline assignment: CDR1 MNHEY and CDR2 SVGAGI. The CDR3 extends over 13 amino acids. V shed 6 bases and J 3 bases; nucleotides not matched to a gene: 2.

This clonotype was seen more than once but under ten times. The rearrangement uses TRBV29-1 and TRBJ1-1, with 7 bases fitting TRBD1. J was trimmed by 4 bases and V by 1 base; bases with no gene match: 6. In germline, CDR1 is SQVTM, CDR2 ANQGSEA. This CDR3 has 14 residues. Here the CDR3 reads CSVEGRQGPTEAFF. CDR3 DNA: TGCAGCGTTGAAGGTAGACAGGGACCCACTGAAGCTTTCTTT.

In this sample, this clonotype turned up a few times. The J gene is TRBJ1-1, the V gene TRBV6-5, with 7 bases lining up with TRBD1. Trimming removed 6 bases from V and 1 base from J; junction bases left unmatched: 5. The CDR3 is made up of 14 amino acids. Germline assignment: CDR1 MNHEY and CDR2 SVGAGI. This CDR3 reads CASSSRDRNTEAFF. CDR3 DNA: TGTGCCAGCAGCTCTAGGGACAGGAACACTGAAGCTTTCTTT.

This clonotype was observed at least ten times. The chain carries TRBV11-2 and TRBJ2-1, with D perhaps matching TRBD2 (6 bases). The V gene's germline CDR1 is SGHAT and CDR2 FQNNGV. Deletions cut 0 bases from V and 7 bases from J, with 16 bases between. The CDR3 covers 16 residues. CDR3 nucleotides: TGTGCCAGCAGCTTAGAATGGCTAGCGTTGGGGAATGAGCAGTTCTTC. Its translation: CASSLEWLALGNEQFF.

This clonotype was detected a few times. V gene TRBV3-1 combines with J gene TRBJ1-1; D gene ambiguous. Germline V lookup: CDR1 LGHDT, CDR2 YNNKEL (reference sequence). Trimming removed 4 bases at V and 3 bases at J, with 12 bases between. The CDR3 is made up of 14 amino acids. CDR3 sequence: CASSPSSGDTEAFF. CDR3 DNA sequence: TGTGCCAGCAGCCCGAGCAGTGGGGACACTGAAGCTTTCTTT.

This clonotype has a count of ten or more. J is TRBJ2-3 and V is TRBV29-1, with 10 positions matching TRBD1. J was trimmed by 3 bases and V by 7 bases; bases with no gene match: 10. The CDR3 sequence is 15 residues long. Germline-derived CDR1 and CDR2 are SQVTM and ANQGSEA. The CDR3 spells CSGRDRGVGTDTQYF. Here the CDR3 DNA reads TGCAGCGGCCGGGACAGGGGCGTTGGGACAGATACGCAGTATTTT.

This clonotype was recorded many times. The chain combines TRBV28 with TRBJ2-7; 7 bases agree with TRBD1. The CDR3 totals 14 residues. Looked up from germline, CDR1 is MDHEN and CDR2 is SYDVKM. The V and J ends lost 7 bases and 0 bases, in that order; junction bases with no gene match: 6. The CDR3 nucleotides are TGTGCCAGCAAGGGGGCGGCCAGCTCCTACGAGCAGTACTTC. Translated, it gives CASKGAASSYEQYF.

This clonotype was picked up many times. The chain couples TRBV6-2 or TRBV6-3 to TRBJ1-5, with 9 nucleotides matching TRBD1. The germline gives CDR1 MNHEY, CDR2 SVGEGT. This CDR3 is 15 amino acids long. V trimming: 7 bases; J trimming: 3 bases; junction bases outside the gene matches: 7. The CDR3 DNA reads TGTGCCAGCACCCAGGGACAGGGCGTCAATCAGCCCCAGCATTTT. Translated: CASTQGQGVNQPQHF.

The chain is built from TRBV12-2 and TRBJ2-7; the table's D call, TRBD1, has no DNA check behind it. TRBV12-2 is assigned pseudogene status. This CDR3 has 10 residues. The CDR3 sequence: CASRSPGRQF. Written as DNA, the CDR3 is TGTGCAAGTCGCTCGCCGGGCCGCCAATTC.

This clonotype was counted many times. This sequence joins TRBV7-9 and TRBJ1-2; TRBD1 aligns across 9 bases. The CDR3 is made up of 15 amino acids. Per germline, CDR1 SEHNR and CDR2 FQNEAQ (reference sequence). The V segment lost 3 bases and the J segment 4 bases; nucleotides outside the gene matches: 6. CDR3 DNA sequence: TGTGCCAGCAGCTTCCGGGACAGGGTTGCCTATGGCTACACCTTC. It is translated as CASSFRDRVAYGYTF.

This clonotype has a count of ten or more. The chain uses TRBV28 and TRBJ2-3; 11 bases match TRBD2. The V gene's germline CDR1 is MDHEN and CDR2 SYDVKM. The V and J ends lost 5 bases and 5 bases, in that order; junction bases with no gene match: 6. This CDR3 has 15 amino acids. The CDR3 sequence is CASSPSGRPKDTQYF. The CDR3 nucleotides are TGTGCCAGCAGTCCTAGCGGGAGGCCAAAAGATACGCAGTATTTT.

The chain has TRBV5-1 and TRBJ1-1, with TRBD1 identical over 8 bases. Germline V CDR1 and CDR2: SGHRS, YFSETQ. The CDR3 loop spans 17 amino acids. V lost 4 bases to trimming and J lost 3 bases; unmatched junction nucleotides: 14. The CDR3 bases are TGCGCCAGCAGCCCATCCCCAGGGGGCATTACTGACACTGAAGCTTTCTTT. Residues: CASSPSPGGITDTEAFF. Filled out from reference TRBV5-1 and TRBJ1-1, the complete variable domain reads KAGVTQTPRYLIKTRGQQVTLSCSPISGHRSVSWYQQTPGQGLQFLFEYFSETQRNKGNFPGRFSGRQFSNSRSEMNVSTLELGDSALYLCASSPSPGGITDTEAFFGQGTRLTVV.

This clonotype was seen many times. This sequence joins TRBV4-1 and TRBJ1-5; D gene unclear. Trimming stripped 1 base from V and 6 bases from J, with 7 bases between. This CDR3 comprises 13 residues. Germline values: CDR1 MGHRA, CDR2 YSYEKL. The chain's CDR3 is CASSQVKGQPQHF. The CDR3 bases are TGCGCCAGCAGCCAAGTGAAGGGTCAGCCCCAGCATTTT.

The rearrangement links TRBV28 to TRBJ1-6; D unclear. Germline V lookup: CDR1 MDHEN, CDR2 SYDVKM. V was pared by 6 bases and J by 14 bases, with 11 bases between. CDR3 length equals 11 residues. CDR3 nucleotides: TGTGCCAGCAGGTATTACAAGACCCTCCACTTT. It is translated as CASRYYKTLHF.

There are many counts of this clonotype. CDR3 nucleotide sequence: TGTGCCAGCAGTTTAATGGATACGGGTGAGCAGTTCTTC. Translating it yields CASSLMDTGEQFF. The chain recombines TRBV12-3 or TRBV12-4 with TRBJ2-1; unclear D gene. The ends were cut back, 2 bases at V and 9 bases at J, with 11 bases in the middle. This CDR3 has 13 amino acids.

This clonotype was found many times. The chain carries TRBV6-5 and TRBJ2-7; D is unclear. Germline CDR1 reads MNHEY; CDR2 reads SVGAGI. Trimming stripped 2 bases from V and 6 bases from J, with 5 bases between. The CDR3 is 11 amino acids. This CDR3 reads CASSYASEQYF. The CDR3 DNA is TGTGCCAGCAGTTACGCCTCCGAGCAGTACTTC.

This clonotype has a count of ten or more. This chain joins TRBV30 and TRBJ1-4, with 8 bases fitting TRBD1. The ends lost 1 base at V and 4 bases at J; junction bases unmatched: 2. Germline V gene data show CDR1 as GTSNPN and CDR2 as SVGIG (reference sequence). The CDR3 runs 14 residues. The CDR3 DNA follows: TGTGCCTGGAGTGGGACAGGGTATAATGAAAAACTGTTTTTT. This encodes CAWSGTGYNEKLFF.

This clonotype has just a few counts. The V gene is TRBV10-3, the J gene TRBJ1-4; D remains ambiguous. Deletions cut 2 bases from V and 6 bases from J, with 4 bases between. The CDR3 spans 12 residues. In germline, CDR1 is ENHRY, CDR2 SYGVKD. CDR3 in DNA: TGTGCCATCAGTGAGGAAGATGAAAAACTGTTTTTT. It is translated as CAISEEDEKLFF.